The text below deals with one TCR beta chain. Antigen: not known. CDR1 is LGHDT, CDR2 YNNKEL, per germline (reference sequence). Trimming removed 5 bases at V and 8 bases at J, with 12 bases between. The CDR3 spans 12 residues. The entry originates in a study of T-cell memory formation after mild COVID-19. The 5'RACE method, run with constant-segment primers, produced TCR alpha and TCR beta cDNA libraries (carrying sample barcodes and UMIs). TCRdb used MiXCR to reprocess the 5' RACE reads, holding one entry per CDR3 protein. The sample has hundreds of thousands of distinct CDR3 sequences; roughly 20% are singletons. Broader study findings: There was no confirmation that second-wave clones peaking on day 37 were SARS-CoV-2 specific.

Sequencing input: PBMCs or a T cell subset sorted from them (not recorded which). The J gene is TRBJ1-2, the V gene TRBV3-1, with D uncertain. This clonotype was sampled from an adult woman who had mild COVID-19 (a few samples of this study predate the infection). Cell type and time point are not known. For the CDR3, the DNA is TGTGCCAGCAGCGGGCGAGGCGACGGCTACACCTTC. It translates to CASSGRGDGYTF.